This TCR beta chain was observed in a study of tumor-infiltrating lymphocytes in glioblastoma multiforme. Study-wide results and caveats: T cells were not sorted into functional subsets.

The CDR3 length is 14 residues. Germline V gene sequence: CDR1 KGHDR, CDR2 SFDVKD. V lost 9 bases and J lost 2, with 15 bases in between. Worth noting for this clonotype: As yet, its antigen is unknown. A clone one base away is much larger, so this may be a read error.

Three nested ARM-PCR rounds with V-beta and C-beta primers built TCRB libraries. TCRdb re-analysed the multiplex PCR reads in MiXCR, keeping a single row per CDR3 protein. Of 10,000 to 15,000 distinct CDR3 sequences in the sample, 64% are singletons; the top ten hold around a third. Sequenced input: brain tumor tissue. This chain links TRBV24-1 with TRBJ2-5; D not certain. The source of this sequence is a male donor with glioblastoma. CDR3 region: CATADGALQETQYF. In nucleotides, the CDR3 is TGTGCCACCGCAGACGGCGCATTACAAGAGACCCAGTACTTC.